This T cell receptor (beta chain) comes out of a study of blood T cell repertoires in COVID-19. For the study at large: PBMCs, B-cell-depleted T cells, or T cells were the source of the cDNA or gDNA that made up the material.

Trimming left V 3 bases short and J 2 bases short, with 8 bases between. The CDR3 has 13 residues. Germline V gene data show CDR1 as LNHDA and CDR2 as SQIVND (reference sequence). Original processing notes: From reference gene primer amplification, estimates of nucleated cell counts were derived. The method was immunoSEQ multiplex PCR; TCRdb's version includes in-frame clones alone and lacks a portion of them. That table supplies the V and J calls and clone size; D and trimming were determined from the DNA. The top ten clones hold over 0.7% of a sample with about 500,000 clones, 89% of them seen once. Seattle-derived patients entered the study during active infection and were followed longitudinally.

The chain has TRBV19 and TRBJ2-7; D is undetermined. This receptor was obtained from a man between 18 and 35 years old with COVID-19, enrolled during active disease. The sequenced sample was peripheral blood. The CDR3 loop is CASSINTPYEQYF. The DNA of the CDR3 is TGTGCCAGTAGTATCAATACACCCTACGAGCAGTACTTC.